This is a list of T cell receptor beta chains from one sample in a study of shared T cell receptors in the human thymus. Clones were read by immunoSEQ multiplex PCR, and TCRdb kept only the in-frame ones, dropping some. The sample lists hundreds of thousands of clones, over 75% occurring once. The same sample was also studied in work on human thymus T cells.

The sequencing sample was made of thymocytes. These receptors were taken from a boy under three years old with a congenital heart defect. The CDR3 runs from the conserved cysteine through the conserved F or W. Each record gives: clone size, J gene, D gene, V gene, CDR3 protein, CDR3 DNA. A D gene is named only where the DNA matches it firmly. Where a row states a size, it is once, few, many or the class of an expanded clone; other rows omit it.

>-|TRBJ2-7|-|TRBV28
CASSFLYYEQYF
TGTGCCAGCAGTTTTCTCTACTACGAGCAGTACTTC
>-|TRBJ2-2|TRBD2|TRBV9
CASSINASGNTGELFF
TGTGCCAGCAGCATAAACGCTAGCGGGAACACCGGGGAGCTGTTTTTT
>-|TRBJ2-7|-|TRBV5-4
CASSLGRGGTVYEQYF
TGTGCCAGCAGCTTGGGCCGGGGCGGGACCGTATACGAGCAGTACTTC
>-|TRBJ1-2|-|TRBV28
CASKTPYGYTF
TGTGCCAGCAAGACACCCTATGGCTACACCTTC
>-|TRBJ2-5|-|TRBV30
CAWTRVGAGFQETQYF
TGTGCCTGGACCCGAGTTGGGGCGGGATTTCAAGAGACCCAGTACTTC
>few|TRBJ2-3|-|TRBV15
CATSVLIANPSTDTQYF
TGTGCCACCAGCGTATTGATAGCGAATCCTAGCACAGATACGCAGTATTTT
>-|TRBJ1-1|-|TRBV6-5
CASSYLFRDTHTEAFF
TGTGCCAGCAGTTATCTGTTCCGGGACACTCACACTGAAGCTTTCTTT
>-|TRBJ1-4|TRBD1|TRBV27
CASSQWTGRGTNEKLFF
TGTGCCAGCAGTCAATGGACAGGGCGAGGAACTAATGAAAAACTGTTTTTT
>few|TRBJ1-4|TRBD1|TRBV19
CASSMIAKCRTGTNEKLFF
TGTGCCAGTAGTATGATTGCGAAATGTAGGACAGGGACTAATGAAAAACTGTTTTTT
>-|TRBJ2-3|TRBD2|TRBV5-6
CASSLPGLGAQYF
TGTGCCAGCAGCTTGCCAGGACTAGGTGCGCAGTATTTT
>few|TRBJ2-7|TRBD2|TRBV5-1
CASRGRELTYEQYF
TGCGCCAGCAGGGGGCGGGAGTTAACCTACGAGCAGTACTTC
>-|TRBJ2-7|-|TRBV11-2
CASRFDLLYEQYF
TGTGCCAGCAGATTCGACTTACTCTACGAGCAGTACTTC
>-|TRBJ2-3|TRBD2|TRBV7-6
CASSPQRESTDTQYF
TGTGCCAGCAGCCCCCAGCGGGAGAGCACAGATACGCAGTATTTT
>-|TRBJ2-1|TRBD2|TRBV28
CASSSSGAYNEQFF
TGTGCCAGCAGCTCCAGCGGGGCCTACAATGAGCAGTTCTTC
>-|TRBJ2-5|TRBD2|TRBV7-8
CASSSQTGTSGASYQETQYF
TGTGCCAGCAGCTCCCAAACCGGGACTAGCGGAGCCTCTTACCAAGAGACCCAGTACTTC
>-|TRBJ2-7|TRBD1|TRBV5-1
CASRRQGAEQYF
TGCGCCAGCAGAAGACAGGGAGCCGAGCAGTACTTC
>-|TRBJ2-7|-|TRBV7-2
CASSPQTGGESYEQYF
TGTGCCAGCAGCCCCCAGACGGGGGGCGAATCCTACGAGCAGTACTTC
>-|TRBJ2-1|-|TRBV19
CASSIRGAGVCEQFF
TGTGCCAGTAGTATCCGGGGGGCGGGAGTGTGCGAGCAGTTCTTC
>-|TRBJ1-3|TRBD1|TRBV11-3
CASSSRQGPGNTIYF
TGTGCCAGCAGCTCTAGACAGGGTCCTGGAAACACCATATATTTT
>-|TRBJ2-5|TRBD2|TRBV28
CASSHSSSGRRETQYF
TGTGCCAGCAGCCATTCCTCTAGCGGGAGACGAGAGACCCAGTACTTC
>-|TRBJ1-1|-|TRBV30
CAWRQPEAFF
TGTGCCTGGAGACAGCCTGAAGCTTTCTTT
>-|TRBJ1-4|-|TRBV5-4
CASSKDYGEKLFF
TGTGCCAGCAGCAAAGATTACGGGGAAAAACTGTTTTTT
>-|TRBJ2-7|-|TRBV7-8
CASSLPSLLSYEQYF
TGTGCCAGCAGCTTACCTAGCCTCCTCTCCTACGAGCAGTACTTC
>once|TRBJ2-7|TRBD1|TRBV7-2
CASSTGEGGPLLYEQYF
TGTGCCAGCAGCACAGGGGAAGGGGGACCCCTCCTCTACGAGCAGTACTTC
>-|TRBJ2-7|TRBD2|TRBV6-1
CASSEALAGVEQYF
TGTGCCAGCAGTGAAGCACTAGCGGGAGTCGAGCAGTACTTC
>-|TRBJ2-5|-|TRBV2
CAKRGQKGTKETQYF
TGTGCCAAAAGGGGACAAAAGGGTACCAAGGAGACCCAGTACTTC
>-|TRBJ1-5|-|TRBV15
CATSRRGMGNIDYSNQPQHF
TGTGCCACCAGCAGGCGGGGGATGGGCAATATAGATTATAGCAATCAGCCCCAGCATTTT
>-|TRBJ2-5|-|TRBV30
CAWSVLAEETQYF
TGTGCCTGGAGTGTACTAGCTGAGGAGACCCAGTACTTC
>-|TRBJ2-7|TRBD2|TRBV5-6
CASSLGGRGFEQYF
TGTGCCAGCAGCTTGGGGGGGAGGGGATTCGAGCAGTACTTC
>-|TRBJ1-4|-|TRBV9
CASSVGGGNEKLFF
TGTGCCAGCAGCGTAGGGGGGGGGAATGAAAAACTGTTTTTT
>-|TRBJ2-2|-|TRBV4-3
CASSLEGDHNTGELFF
TGCGCCAGCAGCCTAGAGGGAGACCATAACACCGGGGAGCTGTTTTTT
>-|TRBJ2-7|-|TRBV19
CASSIDVRKGVYEQYF
TGTGCCAGTAGTATAGATGTGCGGAAGGGAGTTTACGAGCAGTACTTC
>-|TRBJ1-3|TRBD1|TRBV7-9
CASSLATGASSGNTIYF
TGTGCCAGCAGCTTAGCGACAGGGGCTAGCTCTGGAAACACCATATATTTT
>-|TRBJ2-3|TRBD2|TRBV30
CAWSLAGGTDTQYF
TGTGCCTGGAGTCTAGCGGGAGGAACAGATACGCAGTATTTT
>-|TRBJ1-5|TRBD1|TRBV9
CASSIRQGGQPQHF
TGTGCCAGCAGCATAAGACAGGGGGGTCAGCCCCAGCATTTT
>-|TRBJ2-6|-|TRBV25-1
CASSASSGANVLTF
TGTGCCAGCAGTGCTAGCTCTGGGGCCAACGTCCTGACTTTC